What follows are 3 T cell receptor beta chains derived from one specimen sequenced in a study of technical replicates of blood from a handful of donors. Sequencing was performed with immunoSEQ multiplex PCR; in TCRdb, only in-frame clones are kept and a portion is missing. In the table there are about 82,000 clones, roughly 90% of which are singletons. Sequenced material: T cells isolated from PBMCs. These receptor sequences come from a human donor in good health.

This clone was seen a single time. The chain recombines TRBV7-6 with TRBJ2-1; 11 nucleotides line up with TRBD2. The CDR3 runs to 16 residues. V dropped 5 bases and J dropped 7; count of bases not matched to a gene: 10. Germline CDR1 SGHVS, CDR2 FNYEAQ. CDR3 nucleotide sequence: TGTGCCAGCAGCGGACTTCTAGCGGGAGGTATAAATGAGCAGTTCTTC. As protein: CASSGLLAGGINEQFF.

This clone showed up just a few times. The chain couples TRBV5-4 to TRBJ2-2; D perhaps matches TRBD2 (6 bases). V lost 6 bases, J lost 5 bases, and 8 bases lay in between. In germline, CDR1 is SGHNT, CDR2 YYREEE (reference sequence). The CDR3 covers 12 residues. The CDR3 loop is CASTGTTGELFF. CDR3 DNA sequence: TGTGCCAGCACCGGGACTACCGGGGAGCTGTTTTTT.

The CDR3 nucleotides read TGTGCCAGCAGGACTGACAGGGACTATGGCTACACCTTC. Translated, it gives CASRTDRDYGYTF. The chain is built from TRBV6-5 and TRBJ1-2; 7 nucleotides agree with TRBD1. Germline CDR1 and CDR2: MNHEY and SVGAGI. Trimming removed 6 bases from V and 3 bases from J; junction bases left unmatched: 4. This CDR3 is built from 13 residues.